These 27 T cell receptor beta chains were sequenced from one sample in a study of tumor-infiltrating lymphocytes in oesophageal squamous cell carcinoma (dated by TCRdb to about 2016). The library was prepared using PCR. Data came from an Illumina HiSeq 2000. TCRdb handled the public reads itself, with Q25 trimming in fastp and clone calling in MiXCR, and kept productive beta chains. Each entry is one CDR3 protein sequence, shown with its most common DNA and genes. The sample yields about 12,000 distinct CDR3 sequences; 54% were counted once. Under 35% of the sample lies in the top ten. Sample: esophageal tumor tissue. These receptor sequences come from a female donor with esophageal squamous cell carcinoma.

As regards this clonotype: At one of its ends the junction is not consistent with the germline gene, which may arise from a read error. The V call is TRBV7-9, the J call TRBJ1-6; maybe TRBD1 (5 bases). The V gene's germline CDR1 is SEHNR and CDR2 FQNEAQ (reference sequence). This CDR3 is built from 19 residues. The CDR3, as DNA: TGTGCCAGCAGCTTATGGGCAGGGCGGAGCGGGCCTAGCACAGATACGCAGTACTTT. Its protein is CASSLWAGRSGPSTDTQYF. The full variable domain, rest sourced from reference TRBV7-9 and TRBJ1-6, is DTGVSQNPRHKITKRGQNVTFRCDPISEHNRLYWYRQTLGQGPEFLTYFQNEAQLEKSRLLSDRFSAERPKGSFSTLEIQRTEQGDSAMYLCASSLWAGRSGPSTDTQYFGNGTRLTVT.

This clonotype was counted between two and nine times. The rearrangement joins TRBV6-1 to TRBJ1-2; the D is unclear. Trimming stripped 4 bases from V and 3 bases from J, with 12 bases between. Germline V gene sequence: CDR1 MNHNS, CDR2 SASEGT. This CDR3 contains 14 residues. CDR3 DNA: TGTGCCAGCAGTGCTCGGTGGAGGGACTATGGCTACACCTTC. Its translation: CASSARWRDYGYTF.

The CDR3 DNA follows: TGTGCCAGCAGCTTATACCGACTAGCGGGCTCATCGGAAGCAGGGGAGCAGTTCTTC. Protein product: CASSLYRLAGSSEAGEQFF. The chain links TRBV11-2 to TRBJ2-5; 10 bases are a match to TRBD2. The J call may be faulty, since TRBJ2-1 better matches the DNA end. This CDR3 comprises 19 residues. In germline, CDR1 is SGHAT, CDR2 FQNNGV.

About this clonotype itself: The CDR3 end shows no conserved phenylalanine or tryptophan, and so a read error is likely. The DNA is left out, because the CDR3 cannot be placed on it with certainty; the CDR3 is given as TCRdb lists it. The rearrangement joins TRBV24-1 to TRBJ2-7; the D call of TRBD1 is as the table states it, not checked on the DNA. Per the germline V gene, CDR1 is KGHDR and CDR2 is SFDVKD. The CDR3 is 16 residues long, ends included. The CDR3 loop reads CATSERAPMGEQFFGS.

Notes on this clonotype: A much larger clone lies a single base off, so this may be a read error. The V call is TRBV5-6, the J call TRBJ2-6, with TRBD2 as a possible D gene (6 bases). The end of the DNA is better explained by TRBJ2-1, so the J call may be wrong. CDR1 and CDR2 from the germline V gene are SGHDT and YYEEEE. The CDR3 loop spans 15 amino acids. The CDR3 spells CASSLGGLTSYEQFF. The CDR3 nucleotides are TGTGCCAGCAGCTTGGGGGGACTGACTTCCTACGAGCAGTTCTTC.

At least ten counts were recorded for this clonotype. A clone one base away is much larger, so this may be a read error. The V call is TRBV25-1, the J call TRBJ2-1; D is undetermined. The J call could be wrong; TRBJ2-7 is a better fit for the DNA end. Germline assignment: CDR1 MGHDK and CDR2 SYGVNS. The CDR3 length is 15 residues. CDR3 loop: CASSRRGSSYNEQYF. In DNA, the CDR3 is TGTGCCAGCAGTAGACGAGGAAGCTCCTACAATGAGCAGTACTTC.

Concerning this clonotype: The conserved phenylalanine or tryptophan is not found at the CDR3 terminus, so this likely reflects a read error. The V call is TRBV7-2, the J call TRBJ2-1; the D is unclear. The better agreement between TRBJ2-7 and the DNA end casts doubt on the J call. Germline CDR1 reads SGHTA; CDR2 reads FQGNSA. The CDR3 consists of 11 residues. CDR3 sequence reads: CASSLSREQYL. CDR3 in DNA: TGTGCCAGCAGCTTAAGCAGGGAGCAGTACTTG.

This clonotype is termed medium-sized (0.01 to 0.1%). V usage is TRBV11-2 and J usage is TRBJ2-7; D not certain. Germline lookup yields CDR1 SGHAT and CDR2 FQNNGV. V shed 0 bases and J shed 6 bases, with 6 bases lying between them. This CDR3 comprises 12 residues. CDR3 amino acids: CASSLDRSEQYF. The CDR3 DNA reads TGTGCCAGCAGCTTAGATCGGAGCGAGCAGTACTTC.

This clonotype was picked up many times. V is TRBV9 and J is TRBJ1-1; D is ambiguous. Germline V gene sequence: CDR1 SGDLS, CDR2 YYNGEE. This CDR3 has 13 residues. V lost 0 bases and J lost 4, with 7 bases in between. The CDR3 region has the DNA TGTGCCAGCAGCGTAGGGGATGCCACTGAAGCTTTCTTT. The encoded protein is CASSVGDATEAFF.

This clonotype was detected a few times. This rearrangement joins TRBV30 to TRBJ2-7, with TRBD1 matching 8 bases. TRBJ2-5 explains the end of the DNA better; the J call may be wrong. The length of the CDR3 is 12 residues. CDR1 is GTSNPN, CDR2 SVGIG, per germline (reference sequence). Written as DNA, the CDR3 is TGTGCCTGGAACGGACAGGGTGAGACCCAGTACTTC. Translation gives CAWNGQGETQYF.

This chain uses TRBV5-1 with TRBJ2-1; D unclear. V was pared by 0 bases and J by 6 bases, with 4 bases between. Germline CDR1 SGHRS, CDR2 YFSETQ. The CDR3 runs to 12 residues. DNA for the CDR3: TGCGCCAGCAGCTTGGCCGGCAATGAGCAGTTCTTC. This codes for CASSLAGNEQFF.

The chain couples TRBV7-3 to TRBJ2-3, with a weak D call TRBD2 (5 bases). Trimming shortened V by 3 bases and J by 6 bases, and 16 bases separated the two germline ends. The CDR3 is 15 amino acids. The germline CDR1 and CDR2 sequences are SGHTA and FQGTGA. CDR3 nucleotide sequence: TGTGCCAGCAGCTTTTCCCGGGAAGGGTTTGATACGCAGTATTTT. It is translated as CASSFSREGFDTQYF.

The chain has TRBV7-3 and TRBJ2-5, with TRBD1 identical over 7 bases. The DNA matches TRBJ2-1 better at its end, which makes the J call doubtful. In germline, CDR1 is SGHTA, CDR2 FQGTGA. CDR3 length: 16 residues. This CDR3 reads CASSLNWGQTYNEQFF. In nucleotides, the CDR3 is TGTGCCAGCAGCTTAAACTGGGGACAGACCTACAATGAGCAGTTCTTC.

The chain carries TRBV6-2 or TRBV6-3 and TRBJ2-3; D ambiguous. Deletions cut 5 bases from V and 11 bases from J, with 14 bases between. Germline V gene data show CDR1 as MNHEY and CDR2 as SVGEGT. The CDR3 is 12 amino acids. The CDR3 region has the DNA TGTGCCAGCAGTATACGGCATTACGAGCAGTATTTT. Protein: CASSIRHYEQYF.

The table lists this clonotype with many counts. The chain carries TRBV7-9 and TRBJ2-5; a weak D match, TRBD2 (7 bases). Germline V gives CDR1 SEHNR, CDR2 FQNEAQ (reference sequence). Trimming took off 1 base at V and 5 bases at J, with 17 bases between the two ends. The CDR3 sequence is 16 residues long. CDR3 coding DNA: TGTGCCAGCAGCTTAGGCGTAGGGGGGGGTCGGGAGACCCAGTACTTC. Translating gives CASSLGVGGGRETQYF.

This rearrangement joins TRBV7-2 to TRBJ1-5; D remains unclear. V was pared by 1 base and J by 2 bases, with 6 bases between. Germline V gene sequence: CDR1 SGHTA, CDR2 FQGNSA. The CDR3 totals 14 residues. This CDR3 is CASSLVWGNQPQHF. In DNA, the CDR3 is TGTGCCAGCAGCTTAGTGTGGGGCAATCAGCCCCAGCATTTT.

Regarding this clonotype: The junction departs from germline at one end; a sequencing error may be responsible. This chain joins TRBV7-6 and TRBJ2-3, with TRBD2 matching 9 bases. The germline CDR1 and CDR2 sequences are SGHVS and FNYEAQ. The CDR3 has 15 residues. DNA of the CDR3: TGTGCCAGCAGCTTAGGCGGGGGGGCTCCCACGAGCAGTACTTTC. This sequence encodes CASSLGGGAPTSSTF.

This clonotype has at least ten counts. The chain is built from TRBV19 and TRBJ2-7; D gene unclear. Germline V gene sequence: CDR1 LNHDA, CDR2 SQIVND (reference sequence). Trimming pared 3 bases from V and 3 bases from J, leaving 15 bases between. The CDR3 sequence is 15 residues long. Here the CDR3 DNA reads TGTGCCAGTAGTATTACCTCCCGCGGCGGCTACGAGCAGTACTTC. This codes for CASSITSRGGYEQYF.

This chain joins TRBV7-3 and TRBJ2-7, with 7 bases identical to TRBD2. In germline, CDR1 is SGHTA, CDR2 FQGTGA. The CDR3 sequence is 14 residues long. V shed 5 bases, J shed 5 bases, and the junction held 9 bases outside the gene matches. The CDR3 protein is CASSPLGGIHEQYF. The CDR3 region has the DNA TGTGCCAGCAGCCCGTTGGGGGGGATCCACGAGCAGTACTTC.

This clonotype turned up a few times. The rearrangement uses TRBV7-2 and TRBJ2-5; 7 bases are a match to TRBD2. From germline, CDR1 is SGHTA and CDR2 FQGNSA. V was pared by 5 bases and J by 1 base, with 4 bases of the junction left unmatched. The CDR3 consists of 14 residues. Here the CDR3 DNA reads TGTGCCAGCAGCCCGACTAGCACCCAAGAGACCCAGTACTTC. It translates to CASSPTSTQETQYF.

The rearrangement uses TRBV7-2 and TRBJ1-1; D gene unclear. This CDR3 contains 14 residues. From germline, CDR1 is SGHTA and CDR2 FQGNSA. Trimming took 4 bases from V and 4 from J, leaving 13 bases between them. The CDR3 loop reads CASSSRAEGTEAFF. CDR3 nucleotide sequence: TGTGCCAGCAGCTCCCGGGCGGAGGGCACTGAAGCTTTCTTT.

A remark on this clonotype: Sequence at one end of the junction differs from germline and may be a read error. This sequence joins TRBV6-8 and TRBJ1-5; D uncertain. The CDR3 loop spans 13 amino acids. From germline, CDR1 is MNHGY and CDR2 SAAAGT. CDR3 residues: CASTINGNQPQHF. Written as DNA, the CDR3 is TGTGCCAGCACCATAAATGGCAATCAGCCTCAGCATTTT.

This rearrangement joins TRBV6-8 to TRBJ2-1, with a weak D call TRBD2 (5 bases). The V end was cut by 5 bases, the J end by 8 bases, with 13 bases between. Germline CDR1 reads MNHGY; CDR2 reads SAAAGT. The CDR3 is 13 residues long. Here the CDR3 DNA reads TGTGCCAGCAGTACACTAGGAGGCTATGAGCAGTTCTTC. Encoded protein: CASSTLGGYEQFF.

Concerning this clonotype: The conserved final phenylalanine or tryptophan is absent from the CDR3, which likely points to a read error. The DNA is left out, because the CDR3 cannot be placed on it with certainty; the CDR3 is given as TCRdb lists it. This chain joins TRBV7-3 and TRBJ2-5; TRBD2 reflects the table's D call only, with no check against the DNA. Germline assignment: CDR1 SGHTA and CDR2 FQGTGA. The CDR3 is 19 residues long, ends included. This CDR3 reads CASSVTGTSGLSYEQYFGN.

This clonotype is termed medium-sized. The V and J genes are TRBV6-6 and TRBJ2-1, with D perhaps assigned TRBD1 or TRBD2 (6 bases each). The CDR3 covers 14 residues. The V end lost 0 bases, the J end lost 8 bases, and 11 bases lay between the germline ends. From germline, CDR1 is MNHNY and CDR2 SVGAGI (reference sequence). The DNA of the CDR3 is TGTGCCAGCAGTTACTCGAGGAGGGGGGATGAGCAGTTCTTC. This codes for CASSYSRRGDEQFF.

Remarks on this clonotype: This is likely a read error, given that the CDR3 carries no conserved phenylalanine or tryptophan at its end. The DNA is left out, because the CDR3 cannot be placed on it with certainty; the CDR3 is given as TCRdb lists it. V is TRBV7-3 and J is TRBJ2-3; the table's D call, TRBD2, has no DNA check behind it. The CDR3 numbers 15 amino acids, ends counted. Germline values: CDR1 SGHTA, CDR2 FQGTGA. CDR3 protein: CASSLESSETQYFGP.

The chain combines TRBV6-8 with TRBJ2-5; tentative D call: TRBD1 (5 bases). This CDR3 contains 15 residues. The ends were cut back, 6 bases at V and 4 bases at J, with 18 bases in the middle. In germline, CDR1 is MNHGY, CDR2 SAAAGT. CDR3 region: CASSEQGRGIETQYF. The CDR3 nucleotides are TGTGCCAGCAGCGAGCAGGGTAGGGGCATAGAGACCCAGTACTTC.